These 5 T cell receptor beta chains were all obtained from the same sample, sequenced in a study of cytomegalovirus exposure and HLA in healthy donors. The primer mix had 60 Vbeta and 13 Jbeta primers. Sequencing used immunoSEQ multiplex PCR; TCRdb keeps in-frame clones, though not all of them. Of 180,000 or so clones in the sample, around three quarters were seen once. Sample: PBMCs. Every receptor here comes from a woman aged 25 to 39 in good health and CMV-seropositive.

The chain combines TRBV27 with TRBJ2-7; 9 positions match TRBD2. The CDR3 runs to 16 residues. Germline V gives CDR1 MNHEY, CDR2 SMNVEV (reference sequence). V dropped 6 bases and J dropped 0; count of bases not matched to a gene: 9. The CDR3 here is CASRALAGESSYEQYF. CDR3 sequence (DNA): TGTGCCAGCAGGGCCTTAGCGGGGGAGTCCTCCTACGAGCAGTACTTC.

The chain is built from TRBV11-2 and TRBJ2-3, with 9 bases fitting TRBD2. V was pared by 4 bases and J by 7 bases, with 12 bases of the junction left unmatched. Per germline, CDR1 SGHAT and CDR2 FQNNGV. This CDR3 contains 16 residues. CDR3 DNA: TGTGCCAGCAGCTCACTTCCCGGGACTAGCCGGTATACGCAGTATTTT. Translation gives CASSSLPGTSRYTQYF.

J is TRBJ2-7 and V is TRBV6-6; no firm D call. There are 12 residues in the CDR3. From germline, CDR1 is MNHNY and CDR2 SVGAGI (reference sequence). Trimming stripped 2 bases from V and 6 bases from J, with 8 bases between. CDR3 residues: CASSYMKAEQYF. For the CDR3, the DNA is TGTGCCAGCAGTTACATGAAAGCCGAGCAGTACTTC.

This rearrangement joins TRBV19 to TRBJ2-5; possibly TRBD2 for D (5 bases). Trimming left V 5 bases short and J 5 bases short, with 15 bases between. Germline CDR1 is LNHDA and CDR2 is SQIVND (reference sequence). This CDR3 is 14 amino acids long. Here the CDR3 reads CASSPLAGKETQYF. The CDR3 DNA reads as TGTGCCAGTAGTCCGCTCGCGGGTAAGGAGACCCAGTACTTC.

This clone was observed a handful of times. This chain links TRBV19 with TRBJ1-1; possible D gene TRBD1, 6 bases. Trimming stripped 10 bases from V and 4 bases from J, with 13 bases between. This CDR3 has 12 amino acids. The germline gives CDR1 LNHDA, CDR2 SQIVND (reference sequence). The CDR3 DNA reads as TGTGCCACCCAGACAGGCCCCACTGAAGCTTTCTTT. It yields the protein CATQTGPTEAFF. Full variable domain (missing parts from reference TRBV19 and TRBJ1-1): DGGITQSPKYLFRKEGQNVTLSCEQNLNHDAMYWYRQDPGQGLRLIYYSQIVNDFQKGDIAEGYSVSREKKESFPLTVTSAQKNPTAFYLCATQTGPTEAFFGQGTRLTVV.